The rows below give T cell receptor beta chains drawn from one sample of a study of blood T cell repertoires in COVID-19. Repertoires were generated with immunoSEQ multiplex PCR, while TCRdb's copy carries only in-frame clones and drops some. The table has around 140,000 clones, around 86% seen once; the top ten hold around 2.3%. What was sequenced was peripheral blood. Receptor source: a man in his forties or fifties with active COVID-19. CDR3s include the opening cysteine and the closing phenylalanine or tryptophan. A D gene is named only where the DNA matches it firmly. Clone size is not always given. Where it is, it says once, few, many or a class for expanded clones.

v_call: TRBV11-2; clone_size: NA; d_call: NA; j_call: TRBJ1-6; cdr3_nt: TGTGCCAGCAGCTTGCCGACAGCTAATTCACCCCTCCACTTT; cdr3_aa: CASSLPTANSPLHF
v_call: TRBV4-2; clone_size: NA; d_call: TRBD1; j_call: TRBJ2-7; cdr3_nt: TGTGCCAGCAGCCAAGATAGGGGACAGGGGTTCTACGAGCAGTACTTC; cdr3_aa: CASSQDRGQGFYEQYF
v_call: TRBV10-3; clone_size: NA; d_call: NA; j_call: TRBJ2-2; cdr3_nt: TGTGCCATCAGTGACCTACAGCCTAACACCGGGGAGCTGTTTTTT; cdr3_aa: CAISDLQPNTGELFF
v_call: TRBV5-5; clone_size: NA; d_call: NA; j_call: TRBJ1-5; cdr3_nt: TGTGCCAGCAGCGCAGATAGCAATCAGCCCCAGCATTTT; cdr3_aa: CASSADSNQPQHF
v_call: TRBV27; clone_size: NA; d_call: NA; j_call: TRBJ2-1; cdr3_nt: TGTGCCAGCAGGGGGGGGGCTCGCAATGAGCAGTTCTTC; cdr3_aa: CASRGGARNEQFF
v_call: TRBV19; clone_size: NA; d_call: NA; j_call: TRBJ1-2; cdr3_nt: TGTGCCAGTAGTGTGGCCGGGACAATGGGTGACTACACCTTC; cdr3_aa: CASSVAGTMGDYTF
v_call: TRBV30; clone_size: NA; d_call: NA; j_call: TRBJ2-3; cdr3_nt: TGTGCCTGGAATTATAGAGATACGCAGTATTTT; cdr3_aa: CAWNYRDTQYF
v_call: TRBV5-4; clone_size: NA; d_call: NA; j_call: TRBJ2-5; cdr3_nt: TGTGCCAGCAGCCCCCCCCCGGGATATGAAGAGACCCAGTACTTC; cdr3_aa: CASSPPPGYEETQYF
v_call: TRBV18; clone_size: NA; d_call: NA; j_call: TRBJ1-3; cdr3_nt: TGTGCCAGCTCCCGGAATCTGGGGGACTCTAGAAACACCATATATTTT; cdr3_aa: CASSRNLGDSRNTIYF
v_call: TRBV10-3; clone_size: NA; d_call: NA; j_call: TRBJ2-5; cdr3_nt: TGTGCCATCAGTGAGGCGTTACAAGAGACCCAGTACTTC; cdr3_aa: CAISEALQETQYF
v_call: TRBV9; clone_size: NA; d_call: TRBD2; j_call: TRBJ2-5; cdr3_nt: TGTGCCAGCAGCGTAGGTAGCGGGGGGGCAGGTCAAGAGACCCAGTACTTC; cdr3_aa: CASSVGSGGAGQETQYF
v_call: TRBV27; clone_size: NA; d_call: NA; j_call: TRBJ2-4; cdr3_nt: TGTGCCAGCAGTTTTCGGGGTAGATTCGCCAAAAACATTCAGTACTTC; cdr3_aa: CASSFRGRFAKNIQYF
v_call: TRBV13; clone_size: NA; d_call: TRBD2; j_call: TRBJ2-3; cdr3_nt: TGTGCCAGCAGCTTAGAATTAGCGGGTGCAGATACGCAGTATTTT; cdr3_aa: CASSLELAGADTQYF
v_call: TRBV7-9; clone_size: NA; d_call: NA; j_call: TRBJ1-1; cdr3_nt: TGTGCCAGCAGCTACGGGGGGGTTTCCACTGAAGCTTTCTTT; cdr3_aa: CASSYGGVSTEAFF
v_call: TRBV12-5; clone_size: NA; d_call: NA; j_call: TRBJ1-4; cdr3_nt: TGTGCTAGTGGCCTAAATGAAAAACTGTTTTTT; cdr3_aa: CASGLNEKLFF
v_call: TRBV7-9; clone_size: NA; d_call: TRBD1; j_call: TRBJ1-4; cdr3_nt: TGTGCCAGCAGTAGAAACAGGGGGCGAGGGGTGGATGAAAAACTGTTTTTT; cdr3_aa: CASSRNRGRGVDEKLFF
v_call: TRBV5-4; clone_size: NA; d_call: TRBD2; j_call: TRBJ2-7; cdr3_nt: TGTGCCAGCCATGCGGGGGGCACCTTATACGAGCAGTACTTC; cdr3_aa: CASHAGGTLYEQYF
v_call: TRBV5-6; clone_size: NA; d_call: NA; j_call: TRBJ2-5; cdr3_nt: TGTGCCAGCAGGAAGACCGGGACAATCGGCCGAGAGACCCAGTACTTC; cdr3_aa: CASRKTGTIGRETQYF
v_call: TRBV3-1/TRBV3-2; clone_size: NA; d_call: NA; j_call: TRBJ1-2; cdr3_nt: TGTGCCAGCAGCCAAGATAGGGAATTGACAGGCCGGGGCTACACCTTC; cdr3_aa: CASSQDRELTGRGYTF
v_call: TRBV23-1; clone_size: NA; d_call: NA; j_call: TRBJ2-5; cdr3_nt: TGCGCCAGCAGTCACTATACTAGTTATAGTTCCCAGTACTTC; cdr3_aa: CASSHYTSYSSQYF
v_call: TRBV4-2; clone_size: NA; d_call: TRBD1; j_call: TRBJ1-6; cdr3_nt: TGTGCCAGCAGCCAAGAAGAGGGACAGAGTACACCCCTCCACTTT; cdr3_aa: CASSQEEGQSTPLHF
v_call: TRBV6-6; clone_size: NA; d_call: NA; j_call: TRBJ2-3; cdr3_nt: TGTGCCAGCAGTTACACTGTGGGCCCGGATACGCAGTATTTT; cdr3_aa: CASSYTVGPDTQYF
v_call: TRBV11-2; clone_size: NA; d_call: NA; j_call: TRBJ1-3; cdr3_nt: TGTGCCAGCAGCTTAGAGCAGGGCACTGGAAACACCATATATTTT; cdr3_aa: CASSLEQGTGNTIYF
v_call: TRBV5-1; clone_size: NA; d_call: NA; j_call: TRBJ1-1; cdr3_nt: TGCGCCAGCAGACCCGACACCGTGAACACTGAAGCTTTCTTT; cdr3_aa: CASRPDTVNTEAFF
v_call: TRBV18; clone_size: NA; d_call: NA; j_call: TRBJ1-6; cdr3_nt: TGTGCCAGCTCAATTACAGGGTTGGACTCACCCCTCCACTTT; cdr3_aa: CASSITGLDSPLHF
v_call: TRBV7-3; clone_size: NA; d_call: TRBD1; j_call: TRBJ2-1; cdr3_nt: TGTGCCAGCAGCTCTGCCCCGGGGACAGGGGGGAATGAGCAGTTCTTC; cdr3_aa: CASSSAPGTGGNEQFF
v_call: TRBV7-8; clone_size: few; d_call: NA; j_call: TRBJ1-2; cdr3_nt: TGTGCCAGCAGCTTAGTATTCAGACTAAGCCAAAACTATGGCTACACCTTC; cdr3_aa: CASSLVFRLSQNYGYTF
v_call: TRBV11-2; clone_size: NA; d_call: NA; j_call: TRBJ1-2; cdr3_nt: TGTGCCAGCAGCTTAGGACTCTACTATGGCTACACCTTC; cdr3_aa: CASSLGLYYGYTF
v_call: TRBV3-1/TRBV3-2; clone_size: NA; d_call: NA; j_call: TRBJ1-2; cdr3_nt: TGTGCCAGCAGCCACAGGGGAGACTATGGCTACACCTTC; cdr3_aa: CASSHRGDYGYTF
v_call: TRBV2; clone_size: NA; d_call: TRBD2; j_call: TRBJ2-5; cdr3_nt: TGTGCCAGCAGTGGAGTAGCGGGACGGGAAGAGACCCAGTACTTC; cdr3_aa: CASSGVAGREETQYF
v_call: TRBV4-1; clone_size: NA; d_call: TRBD1; j_call: TRBJ2-1; cdr3_nt: TGCGCCAGCAGCCAAGATCTCGGGACAGGGACAAGTCGCAATGAGCAGTTCTTC; cdr3_aa: CASSQDLGTGTSRNEQFF
v_call: TRBV28; clone_size: NA; d_call: NA; j_call: TRBJ2-5; cdr3_nt: TGTGCCAGCAGGGAATACGAGGGTCGGGGATGGAGAGAGACCCAGTACTTC; cdr3_aa: CASREYEGRGWRETQYF
v_call: TRBV4-1; clone_size: NA; d_call: NA; j_call: TRBJ1-4; cdr3_nt: TGCGCCAGCAGCTCAGAAAGCGCAACTAATGAAAAACTGTTTTTT; cdr3_aa: CASSSESATNEKLFF
v_call: TRBV6-1; clone_size: NA; d_call: TRBD1; j_call: TRBJ1-3; cdr3_nt: TGTGCCAGCAGTGACGGGACAGGCTCTGGAAACACCATATATTTT; cdr3_aa: CASSDGTGSGNTIYF
v_call: TRBV4-1; clone_size: NA; d_call: NA; j_call: TRBJ1-6; cdr3_nt: TGCGCCAGCAGTTCAGGGGATCTTAATAATTCACCCCTCCACTTT; cdr3_aa: CASSSGDLNNSPLHF
v_call: TRBV24-1; clone_size: NA; d_call: NA; j_call: TRBJ2-7; cdr3_nt: TGTGCCACCAGACCCAGCGGATGCTCCTACGAGCAGTACTTC; cdr3_aa: CATRPSGCSYEQYF
v_call: TRBV24-1; clone_size: NA; d_call: NA; j_call: TRBJ2-1; cdr3_nt: TGTGCCACCAGTAGACAGAGGAACAATGAGCAGTTCTTC; cdr3_aa: CATSRQRNNEQFF
v_call: TRBV5-1; clone_size: NA; d_call: NA; j_call: TRBJ2-1; cdr3_nt: TGCGCCAGCAGCTTGGAGGGGTGGGGCTACAATGAGCAGTTCTTC; cdr3_aa: CASSLEGWGYNEQFF
v_call: TRBV3-1/TRBV3-2; clone_size: NA; d_call: NA; j_call: TRBJ2-7; cdr3_nt: TGTGCCAGCAGCCAAGGGCCAGGCGTCTCCTACGAGCAGTACTTC; cdr3_aa: CASSQGPGVSYEQYF
v_call: TRBV21-1; clone_size: NA; d_call: NA; j_call: TRBJ1-2; cdr3_nt: TGTGCCAGCAACGAGAGGGAGGGGGACACACTAAACTATGGCTACACCTTC; cdr3_aa: CASNEREGDTLNYGYTF
v_call: TRBV2; clone_size: NA; d_call: TRBD1; j_call: TRBJ1-5; cdr3_nt: TGTGCCAGCAATACTGGACAGGGGAACAATCAGCCCCAGCATTTT; cdr3_aa: CASNTGQGNNQPQHF
v_call: TRBV19; clone_size: once; d_call: TRBD1; j_call: TRBJ2-5; cdr3_nt: TGTGCCAGTAGTGTCTCGGGACAGGAAAAAGGAGAGACCCAGTACTTC; cdr3_aa: CASSVSGQEKGETQYF
v_call: TRBV19; clone_size: NA; d_call: NA; j_call: TRBJ1-2; cdr3_nt: TGTGCCAGTAGAAGTCGTGGGGGCGGCTATGGCTACACCTTC; cdr3_aa: CASRSRGGGYGYTF
v_call: TRBV6-5; clone_size: NA; d_call: NA; j_call: TRBJ2-7; cdr3_nt: TGTGCCAGCATTGCCGGATCCGGGGGGCAGTACTTC; cdr3_aa: CASIAGSGGQYF
v_call: TRBV30; clone_size: NA; d_call: TRBD1; j_call: TRBJ1-2; cdr3_nt: TGTGCCTGGAGTGTGACAGGGGGGCGAGGCTACACCTTC; cdr3_aa: CAWSVTGGRGYTF
v_call: TRBV4-1; clone_size: few; d_call: NA; j_call: TRBJ1-5; cdr3_nt: TGCGCCAGCAGCCAAGATTTGCGGGCCAATCAGCCCCAGCATTTT; cdr3_aa: CASSQDLRANQPQHF
v_call: TRBV12-5; clone_size: NA; d_call: NA; j_call: TRBJ1-1; cdr3_nt: TGTGCTAGTGGTTTGCAGTTGAACACTGAAGCTTTCTTT; cdr3_aa: CASGLQLNTEAFF
v_call: TRBV6-1; clone_size: few; d_call: NA; j_call: TRBJ2-7; cdr3_nt: TGTGCCAGCAGTGAAGCAATTCGGGTCCTGGGAGACGAGCAGTACTTC; cdr3_aa: CASSEAIRVLGDEQYF
v_call: TRBV6-5; clone_size: NA; d_call: NA; j_call: TRBJ2-7; cdr3_nt: TGTGCCAGCAGTTACTCAAACCACAGGGTTGCCTACGAGCAGTACTTC; cdr3_aa: CASSYSNHRVAYEQYF
v_call: TRBV6-4; clone_size: NA; d_call: TRBD2; j_call: TRBJ2-1; cdr3_nt: TGTGCCAGCAGTGATTCTAGCGGGGGGCCTAAACACAATGAGCAGTTCTTC; cdr3_aa: CASSDSSGGPKHNEQFF
v_call: TRBV29-1; clone_size: once; d_call: NA; j_call: TRBJ2-7; cdr3_nt: TGCAGCGCCCAACGGGATACCTACGAGCAGTACTTC; cdr3_aa: CSAQRDTYEQYF
v_call: TRBV24-1; clone_size: NA; d_call: TRBD2; j_call: TRBJ2-3; cdr3_nt: TGTGCCTCTAGCGGGGGGGCTACAGATACGCAGTATTTT; cdr3_aa: CASSGGATDTQYF
v_call: TRBV7-9; clone_size: NA; d_call: NA; j_call: TRBJ1-3; cdr3_nt: TGTGCCAGCAGCTTCTTTCCAGGGCTTAGCTCTGGAAACACCATATATTTT; cdr3_aa: CASSFFPGLSSGNTIYF
v_call: TRBV4-3; clone_size: NA; d_call: NA; j_call: TRBJ1-4; cdr3_nt: TGCGCCAGCAGCCAAGATCTCGGAGTGCAGATACTTGTTTTT; cdr3_aa: CASSQDLGVQILVF
v_call: TRBV5-1; clone_size: NA; d_call: NA; j_call: TRBJ2-5; cdr3_nt: TGCGCCAGCAGCTTGCTGAGTCTGCGACAAGAGACCCAGTACTTC; cdr3_aa: CASSLLSLRQETQYF
v_call: TRBV11-2; clone_size: NA; d_call: TRBD2; j_call: TRBJ2-1; cdr3_nt: TGTGCCAGCAGCTTAGATCTGGCGGGGGGGCCTTACAATGAGCAGTTCTTC; cdr3_aa: CASSLDLAGGPYNEQFF
v_call: TRBV5-1; clone_size: NA; d_call: NA; j_call: TRBJ2-1; cdr3_nt: TGCGCCAGCAGCTTACAGGGAGAATACTACAATGAGCAGTTCTTC; cdr3_aa: CASSLQGEYYNEQFF
v_call: TRBV25-1; clone_size: once; d_call: TRBD1; j_call: TRBJ1-2; cdr3_nt: TGTGCCAGCAGGGGAGTACTAGGACAGGCCTCCTATGGCTACACCTTC; cdr3_aa: CASRGVLGQASYGYTF
v_call: TRBV9; clone_size: NA; d_call: TRBD2; j_call: TRBJ2-7; cdr3_nt: TGTGCCAGCAGCGTAGAGAGCGGGGGAGCCTACGAGCAGTACTTC; cdr3_aa: CASSVESGGAYEQYF
v_call: TRBV7-2; clone_size: NA; d_call: NA; j_call: TRBJ1-1; cdr3_nt: TGTGCCAGCAGCTTTCTTCAGACTGAAGCTTTCTTT; cdr3_aa: CASSFLQTEAFF